These 10 T cell receptor beta chains came from one sample sequenced in a study of blood T cell repertoires in COVID-19. The table came from immunoSEQ multiplex PCR; TCRdb's copy has only in-frame clones and leaves some out. The sample lists tens of thousands of clones; approximately 81% were seen once. Sequenced: peripheral blood. The receptors originated from a middle-aged man with acute or convalescent COVID-19.

The chain has TRBV3-1 (or the pseudogene TRBV3-2) and TRBJ2-5, with D tentatively TRBD1 (7 bases). Germline-derived CDR1 and CDR2 are LGHDT and YNNKEL (reference sequence). The ends were cut back, 1 base at V and 2 bases at J, with 11 bases in the middle. The CDR3 covers 15 residues. CDR3 sequence (DNA): TGTGCCAGCAGCCAAGCGGGGGACAGACAAGAGACCCAGTACTTC. Encoded protein: CASSQAGDRQETQYF.

This clone was detected only a few times. The rearrangement joins TRBV19 to TRBJ1-1; D unclear. The V end was cut by 1 base, the J end by 4 bases, with 13 bases between. This CDR3 region has 15 residues. Germline values: CDR1 LNHDA, CDR2 SQIVND (reference sequence). In nucleotides, the CDR3 is TGTGCCAGTAGTATAGGGCTCGGCAGCGGCACTGAAGCTTTCTTT. It yields the protein CASSIGLGSGTEAFF.

The chain has TRBV7-9 and TRBJ1-3, with TRBD1 matching 9 bases. Germline trimming cut 4 bases from V and 4 bases from J; bases unmatched to any gene: 5. The CDR3 spans 15 residues. CDR1 SEHNR and CDR2 FQNEAQ come from the germline V gene (reference sequence). The CDR3 here is CASSYGQGNGNTIYF. The CDR3 DNA follows: TGTGCCAGCAGCTACGGACAGGGGAACGGAAACACCATATATTTT.

This sequence joins TRBV5-8 and TRBJ1-4; D is perhaps TRBD1 (6 bases). In germline, CDR1 is SGHTS, CDR2 YDEGEE. The V and J ends lost 3 bases and 7 bases respectively, with 16 bases between them. The CDR3 contains 15 residues. The CDR3 spells CASSSSGTRGEKLFF. DNA for the CDR3: TGTGCCAGCAGCTCATCCGGGACACGGGGTGAAAAACTGTTTTTT.

The V call is TRBV10-3, the J call TRBJ1-2; D perhaps matches TRBD1 (5 bases). Between the trimmed V and J ends, which lost 2 bases and 7 bases, there was a span of 11 bases. The CDR3 spans 13 residues. CDR1 is ENHRY and CDR2 is SYGVKD in the germline V gene. CDR3 in DNA: TGTGCCATCAGTGAGGACCAGGGAGGTGGCTACACCTTC. This gives the protein CAISEDQGGGYTF.

The chain employs TRBV3-1 (or the pseudogene TRBV3-2) and TRBJ1-3; D unclear. The ends were cut back, 8 bases at V and 4 bases at J, with 12 bases in the middle. CDR1 and CDR2 from the germline V gene are LGHDT and YNNKEL (reference sequence). This CDR3 is 13 amino acids long. The CDR3 DNA reads as TGTGCCAGCGAGGGTCGTAGAGGAAACACCATATATTTT. This encodes CASEGRRGNTIYF.

The chain couples TRBV27 to TRBJ1-4; TRBD1 agrees at 8 bases. The CDR3 has 20 amino acids. Germline V gene data show CDR1 as MNHEY and CDR2 as SMNVEV (reference sequence). The V gene end was trimmed by 1 base and the J gene end by 8 bases; junction bases not matched to a gene: 21. DNA of the CDR3: TGTGCCAGCAGTTTATATACTCCGGGACAGGCATATTTGGGAGACGAAAAACTGTTTTTT. Translating it yields CASSLYTPGQAYLGDEKLFF.

This clone was seen only a few times. This rearrangement joins TRBV6-6 to TRBJ1-2; D not certain. The CDR3 is 13 residues long. V lost 7 bases, J lost 0 bases, and 9 bases lay in between. Germline assignment: CDR1 MNHNY and CDR2 SVGAGI (reference sequence). This CDR3 reads CASITSSNYGYTF. CDR3 in DNA: TGTGCCAGCATAACCAGTTCTAACTATGGCTACACCTTC.

The gene calls are TRBV15 and TRBJ1-1, with TRBD1 identical over 7 bases. The germline V gene encodes CDR1 LNHNV and CDR2 YYDKDF (reference sequence). V gave up 1 base and J gave up 1 base; unmatched junction bases: 3. This CDR3 has 15 residues. CDR3 nucleotide sequence: TGTGCCACCAGCAGAGGGGACAGCAGGAACACTGAAGCTTTCTTT. Encoded protein: CATSRGDSRNTEAFF.

This chain joins TRBV5-1 and TRBJ1-4, with TRBD1 matching 9 bases. Germline values: CDR1 SGHRS, CDR2 YFSETQ. The CDR3 length is 15 residues. J gave up 6 bases and V 7 bases, and 10 bases lay outside the gene matches. For the CDR3, the DNA is TGCGCCAGCTCCACTACAGGGGGCGTTTATGAAAAACTGTTTTTT. It yields the protein CASSTTGGVYEKLFF.